A selection of T cell receptor beta chains follows, all from one sample in a study of T cell responses to AZD1222 COVID-19 vaccine. Sequencing was performed with immunoSEQ multiplex PCR; in TCRdb, only in-frame clones are kept and a portion is missing. Altogether approximately 92,000 clones are present, approximately 90% being singletons, with the ten largest covering less than 8%. Material: peripheral blood, obtained on day 0 of AZD1222 vaccination. The receptors originated from an adult in good health. CDR3s include the opening cysteine and the closing phenylalanine or tryptophan. The D gene is left open where the match is weak. Some rows mark clone size as missing; the rest say once, few, many or name a class of expanded clone.

>TRBV28|TRBJ2-7|NA|NA
TGTGCCAGCAGTTTGGGGGACCGCCGTTACGAGCAGTACTTC
CASSLGDRRYEQYF
>TRBV29-1|TRBJ1-1|NA|NA
TGCAGCGCGAAGGTGGCAGGGGCTTCGTCGGAAGCTTTCTTT
CSAKVAGASSEAFF
>TRBV5-1|TRBJ2-5|NA|NA
TGCGCCAGCAGCTTGAATCCGGTAGAGGCGGAAGAGACCCAGTACTTC
CASSLNPVEAEETQYF
>TRBV5-4|TRBJ1-6|NA|NA
TGTGCCAGCAGCTTGGCCCGAGGCGGCTCCTATAATTCACCCCTCCACTTT
CASSLARGGSYNSPLHF
>TRBV5-1|TRBJ2-1|NA|TRBD1
TGCGCCAGCAGCTTCTTAGGGACAGCAGTATACAATGAGCAGTTCTTC
CASSFLGTAVYNEQFF
>TRBV5-6|TRBJ1-2|NA|NA
TGTGCCAGCAGCCAGATCAGGGAGTATGGCTACACCTTC
CASSQIREYGYTF
>TRBV7-3|TRBJ2-1|once|TRBD2
TGTGCCAGCAGCCGGGGACTAGCGGGATACAATGAGCAGTTCTTC
CASSRGLAGYNEQFF
>TRBV4-1|TRBJ2-7|NA|TRBD2
TGCGCCAGCAGCGAAGGGACTAGCGGGGGGACCTATTCCTACGAGCAGTACTTC
CASSEGTSGGTYSYEQYF
>TRBV3-1/TRBV3-2|TRBJ1-1|NA|NA
TGTGCCAGCAGCCACGCAGGCTTGAACACTGAAGCTTTCTTT
CASSHAGLNTEAFF
>TRBV7-6|TRBJ2-5|NA|NA
TGTGCCAGCAGCTTAACAACCGGACTAAGGGAGACCCAGTACTTC
CASSLTTGLRETQYF
>TRBV7-2|TRBJ1-3|NA|TRBD1
TGTGCCAGCAGGTCCGGGACAGGCGGAAACACCATATATTTT
CASRSGTGGNTIYF
>TRBV29-1|TRBJ2-7|NA|TRBD1
TGCAGCGCACGGGACAGGGGGTGGGACGAGCAGTACTTC
CSARDRGWDEQYF
>TRBV18|TRBJ1-4|NA|NA
TGTGCCAGCTCACGGGACCAAGAGGATGAAAAACTGTTTTTT
CASSRDQEDEKLFF
>TRBV11-2|TRBJ1-2|NA|TRBD1
TGTGCCAGCAGCTTAGACCGGACAGGAGAGGGCTACACCTTC
CASSLDRTGEGYTF
>TRBV6-5|TRBJ1-1|NA|TRBD1
TGTGCCAGCAGTTACTTAACAGGGGGGGACACTGAAGCTTTCTTT
CASSYLTGGDTEAFF
>TRBV14|TRBJ2-6|once|NA
TGTGCCAGCAGCCAAGAATGGGGATGGGAGTCTGGGGCCAACGTCCTGACTTTC
CASSQEWGWESGANVLTF
>TRBV11-2|TRBJ1-1|NA|NA
TGTGCCAGCAGCTTAGATCCCGCGAAAGAAGCTTTCTTT
CASSLDPAKEAFF
>TRBV14|TRBJ1-6|NA|NA
TGTGCCAGCAGCCGGGGACCTAAGGGGCCATATTCACCCCTCCACTTT
CASSRGPKGPYSPLHF
>TRBV5-4|TRBJ2-5|NA|TRBD2
TGTGCCAGCAGCTTGGGGGCGGCGGGAGGGCCGTTGGGGACCCAGTACTTC
CASSLGAAGGPLGTQYF
>TRBV7-9|TRBJ1-6|once|NA
TGTGCCAGCAGCTTACGACAGGATTCACCCCTCCACTTT
CASSLRQDSPLHF
>TRBV5-1|TRBJ1-6|once|NA
TGCGCCAGCAGCCTGACCTCGGGACATAATTCACCCCTCCACTTT
CASSLTSGHNSPLHF
>TRBV2|TRBJ1-2|NA|NA
TGTGCCAGCAGTCGGGGGCCGGGCCCGAGGGGCTACACCTTC
CASSRGPGPRGYTF
>TRBV5-4|TRBJ2-5|once|NA
TGTGCCAGCAGCTTGAACGCGGGGGCCGGGGAGACCCAGTACTTC
CASSLNAGAGETQYF
>TRBV6-2/TRBV6-3|TRBJ1-6|NA|NA
TGTGCCAGCAGTTACGGTGGCGGGTCCTATAATTCACCCCTCCACTTT
CASSYGGGSYNSPLHF
>TRBV5-1|TRBJ1-1|few|TRBD1
TGCGCCAGCAATGGACAGGGGGAAACTTTCTTT
CASNGQGETFF
>TRBV5-5|TRBJ2-1|NA|NA
TGTGCCAGCAGAGTAAAGAGTGAGCAGTTCTTC
CASRVKSEQFF
>TRBV12-5|TRBJ1-1|once|NA
TGTGCTAGTGGTTTGGTACTGAACACTGAAGCTTTCTTT
CASGLVLNTEAFF
>TRBV30|TRBJ1-4|NA|NA
TGTGCCTGGACTGGGGGGCACGGTGAAAAACTGTTTTTT
CAWTGGHGEKLFF
>TRBV25-1|TRBJ2-7|NA|TRBD2
TGTGCCAGCAGTGAATTCGGACTAGCGGGAGAAGACGAGCAGTACTTC
CASSEFGLAGEDEQYF
>TRBV7-9|TRBJ1-1|NA|NA
TGTGCCGGTCAGGGGAACACTGAAGCTTTCTTT
CAGQGNTEAFF
>TRBV5-1|TRBJ2-2|NA|TRBD1
TGCGCCAGCAGCCCTCAACCGGGACAGGGGGCAAGGACCGGGGAGCTGTTTTTT
CASSPQPGQGARTGELFF
>TRBV18|TRBJ2-1|NA|TRBD1
TGTGCCAGCTCACAAGACAGGGTGGCCTACAATGAGCAGTTCTTC
CASSQDRVAYNEQFF
>TRBV28|TRBJ1-5|NA|TRBD1
TGTGCCAGCAGTTTAGGGGTGAAGGGGGCTAGCAATCAGCCCCAGCATTTT
CASSLGVKGASNQPQHF
>TRBV28|TRBJ1-2|NA|NA
TGTGCCAGCAGTCTCGCCTCTGAACAGGGACTGGACTATGGCTACACCTTC
CASSLASEQGLDYGYTF
>TRBV28|TRBJ2-7|NA|TRBD2
TGTGCCAGCAGTTCCGGACTAGCGGGGTTTTTATACGAGCAGTACTTC
CASSSGLAGFLYEQYF
>TRBV9|TRBJ2-5|NA|NA
TGTGCCAGCAGCGTAGGATGGGTCGTTGAGACCCAGTACTTC
CASSVGWVVETQYF
>TRBV5-1|TRBJ2-3|once|TRBD2
TGCGCCAGCAGCTTGGTAGCGGGAAGCACAGATACGCAGTATTTT
CASSLVAGSTDTQYF
>TRBV9|TRBJ1-3|NA|NA
TGTGCCAGCAGCGTAGGGGTACCGGTCTCTGGAAACACCATATATTTT
CASSVGVPVSGNTIYF
>TRBV7-8|TRBJ2-2|NA|TRBD1
TGTGCCAGCAGCTTAGAACAGGGGGCCGGGGAGCTGTTTTTT
CASSLEQGAGELFF
>TRBV6-5|TRBJ2-7|NA|NA
TGTGCCAGCCGGCGGACGACCTACGAGCAGTACTTC
CASRRTTYEQYF
>TRBV2|TRBJ2-2|NA|TRBD2
TGTGCCAGCAGAGGACTAGCGGGAGAGACCGGGGAGCTGTTTTTT
CASRGLAGETGELFF
>TRBV5-1|TRBJ1-2|NA|NA
TGCGCCAGCAGCTTGGCCGTGCAGGGGAACTATGGCTACACCTTC
CASSLAVQGNYGYTF
>TRBV5-8|TRBJ1-2|NA|TRBD1
TGTGCCAGCAGCCGAACAGGGGTCGGAGGCTACACCTTC
CASSRTGVGGYTF
>TRBV7-9|TRBJ2-1|NA|NA
TGTGCCAGAGGGGGAGGGGGCAATGAGCAGTTCTTC
CARGGGGNEQFF
>TRBV3-1/TRBV3-2|TRBJ1-2|NA|NA
TGTGCCAGCAGCCAAGACTCCACCCGGCACGGCTACACCTTC
CASSQDSTRHGYTF
>TRBV6-5|TRBJ2-2|NA|NA
TGTGCCAGCAGGTTACTCACCGGGGAGCTGTTTTTT
CASRLLTGELFF
>TRBV5-1|TRBJ2-5|NA|TRBD2
TGCGCCAGCAGCTTGGTGGTAGCGGGAGGAAGAGAGACCCAGTACTTC
CASSLVVAGGRETQYF